The text below deals with one T cell receptor beta chain. The target antigen is unknown. Tumor samples were obtained before definitive surgery or chemotherapy. These data belong to a study of high-grade serous ovarian cancer treatment subgroups. Whole-study context: Each sample yielded on average around 7,000 unique TCR beta rearrangements from about 15,000 reads. The study, taken as a whole, reports: Bulk tumor TCR sequencing gave no spatial information. CDR1 and CDR2 were left unanalyzed; analyses focused on CDR3. Same-patient tumor repertoires overlapped at roughly 0.095 to 0.8; different patients barely overlapped.

Measured with immunoSEQ multiplex PCR; TCRdb has only the in-frame clones, and not every one. The repertoire holds about 5,800 clones, with about 70% as singletons. The CDR3 runs 15 residues. Per germline, CDR1 SGHRS and CDR2 YFSETQ. Trimming pared 2 bases from V and 7 bases from J, leaving 16 bases between. The sample consisted of tumor tissue. The sequence was collected from a human donor with high-grade serous ovarian cancer. The chain carries TRBV5-1 and TRBJ2-1, with D maybe TRBD2 (7 bases). The CDR3 DNA reads TGCGCCAGCAGCTTTGTCGGGGGGCTTGGGAATGAGCAGTTCTTC. This translates into CASSFVGGLGNEQFF.